The clone carrying this TCR beta chain has just a few counts. The CDR3 is 15 residues long. Germline V gene data show CDR1 as SGHAT and CDR2 as FQNNGV. The ends were cut back, 4 bases at V and 2 bases at J, with 12 bases in the middle. The data were produced by immunoSEQ multiplex PCR, yet TCRdb's version contains in-frame clones alone and is incomplete. The table shows about 180,000 clones, with 70% to 90% occurring only once. These data come from a study of blood T cell repertoires in COVID-19. Overall study context: The samples span acute and convalescent COVID-19 from the United States, Italy and Spain.

The rearrangement links TRBV11-2 to TRBJ1-3, with unresolved D. Sequenced: peripheral blood. This receptor was identified in a man between 60 and 75 years old with acute or convalescent COVID-19. CDR3 sequence (DNA): TGTGCCAGCAGCTCGAGGGCCGGGCCTGGAAACACCATATATTTT. Translating gives CASSSRAGPGNTIYF. Combining the CDR3 with reference TRBV11-2 and TRBJ1-3 gives the whole variable domain EAGVAQSPRYKIIEKRQSVAFWCNPISGHATLYWYQQILGQGPKLLIQFQNNGVVDDSQLPKDRFSAERLKGVDSTLKIQPAKLEDSAVYLCASSSRAGPGNTIYFGEGSWLTVV.